The 2 T cell receptor beta chains below were found in one sample sequenced in a study of T cell responses to AZD1222 COVID-19 vaccine. The data were produced by immunoSEQ multiplex PCR, yet TCRdb's version contains in-frame clones alone and is incomplete. This table has about 100,000 clones, 87% appearing once. The input for sequencing was peripheral blood, taken on day 0 of MenACWY control vaccination. The receptors come from an adult in good health.

The chain links TRBV2 to TRBJ1-2; 10 bases line up with TRBD1. The J segment lost 2 bases and the V segment lost 4 bases, leaving 16 bases of the junction unmatched. The V gene's germline CDR1 is SNHLY and CDR2 FYNNEI. This CDR3 is built from 19 residues. CDR3 DNA: TGTGCCAGCAGTGTTTTGCCGCCGGGACAGGGGCGTGGGAACTATGGCTACACCTTC. This encodes CASSVLPPGQGRGNYGYTF.

The count of this clone is one. This chain links TRBV5-1 with TRBJ2-5, with D possibly being TRBD1 or TRBD2 (5 bases each). Germline V lookup: CDR1 SGHRS, CDR2 YFSETQ. Deletions cut 2 bases from V and 8 bases from J, with 16 bases between. The length of the CDR3 is 14 residues. For the CDR3, the DNA is TGCGCCAGCAGCTTAGGGACCCCTGATGACACCCAGTACTTC. Translated, it gives CASSLGTPDDTQYF.